This passage covers 26 T cell receptor beta chains from one sample sequenced in a study of cytomegalovirus exposure and HLA in healthy donors. 60 Vbeta and 13 Jbeta primers were used in PCR. Some clones are missing from TCRdb's copy, which holds only in-frame ones; the method was immunoSEQ multiplex PCR. The listing records about 53,000 clones. Source material: PBMCs. These TCRs come from a woman in her late teens or twenties in good health and CMV-seronegative.

The rearrangement links TRBV9 to TRBJ2-6, with D perhaps matching TRBD1 (5 bases). V lost 4 bases, J lost 1 base, and 9 bases lay in between. The germline gives CDR1 SGDLS, CDR2 YYNGEE. This CDR3 spans 15 amino acids. The CDR3 DNA reads as TGTGCCAGCAGCTCCCGGACATCTGGGGCCAACGTCCTGACTTTC. Translation gives CASSSRTSGANVLTF.

The chain couples TRBV11-2 to TRBJ1-1; 8 nucleotides line up with TRBD1. CDR3 size: 16 residues. J was trimmed by 1 base and V by 3 bases; bases with no gene match: 7. Germline CDR1 is SGHAT and CDR2 is FQNNGV. This CDR3 reads CASSFGQGYWNTEAFF. The CDR3 DNA follows: TGTGCCAGCAGCTTCGGACAGGGTTATTGGAACACTGAAGCTTTCTTT.

This chain connects TRBV15 to TRBJ2-1; TRBD2 matches at 7 bases. V shed 5 bases, J shed 3 bases, and the junction held 4 bases outside the gene matches. Germline CDR1 reads LNHNV; CDR2 reads YYDKDF (reference sequence). The CDR3 loop spans 14 amino acids. The CDR3 region is CATSQRGGYNEQFF. DNA for the CDR3: TGTGCCACCAGCCAGCGGGGCGGCTACAATGAGCAGTTCTTC.

This chain connects TRBV7-8 to TRBJ1-3; the D gene is possibly TRBD1 (6 bases). The CDR3 is 15 residues long. In germline, CDR1 is SGHVS, CDR2 FQNEAQ. Trimming left V 6 bases short and J 1 base short, with 13 bases between. CDR3 sequence reads: CASRTTGWSGNTIYF. CDR3 in DNA: TGTGCCAGCAGAACAACAGGGTGGTCTGGAAACACCATATATTTT.

CDR3 DNA: TGTGCCAGCAGCGGGGGCGTGTCGTATGGCTACACCTTC. It encodes CASSGGVSYGYTF. The gene calls are TRBV11-3 and TRBJ1-2; perhaps TRBD1 as D (6 bases). Trimming removed 5 bases at V and 5 bases at J, with 12 bases between. In germline, CDR1 is SGHNT, CDR2 YENEEA. The CDR3 extends over 13 amino acids. Based on the CDR3 plus reference TRBV11-3 and TRBJ1-2, the full variable domain is EAGVVQSPRYKIIEKKQPVAFWCNPISGHNTLYWYLQNLGQGPELLIRYENEEAVDDSQLPKDRFSAERLKGVDSTLKIQPAELGDSAVYLCASSGGVSYGYTFGSGTRLTVV.

V and J are TRBV28 and TRBJ1-2; D is uncertain. Germline lookup yields CDR1 MDHEN and CDR2 SYDVKM. This CDR3 spans 12 amino acids. V shed 4 bases and J shed 3 bases, with 6 bases lying between them. The CDR3 region has the DNA TGTGCCAGCAGTTCACAGCACTATGGCTACACCTTC. It yields the protein CASSSQHYGYTF.

The chain has TRBV28 and TRBJ1-5, with a possible D match to TRBD1 (5 bases). This CDR3 is 15 amino acids long. Trimming took off 2 bases at V and 5 bases at J, with 13 bases between the two ends. Germline assignment: CDR1 MDHEN and CDR2 SYDVKM. CDR3 region: CASSLAGRGDQPQHF. The CDR3 DNA reads TGTGCCAGCAGTTTAGCAGGCCGGGGGGATCAGCCCCAGCATTTT.

The chain employs TRBV4-1 and TRBJ2-1; D possibly corresponds to TRBD1 (5 bases). Germline CDR1 and CDR2: MGHRA and YSYEKL. The CDR3 loop spans 18 amino acids. Trimming cost V 6 bases and J 0 bases, with 21 bases left between them. DNA of the CDR3: TGCGCCAGCAGTCCAAGTATCCCCGGACAACTCTCCTACAATGAGCAGTTCTTC. It translates to CASSPSIPGQLSYNEQFF.

This rearrangement joins TRBV28 to TRBJ1-3; TRBD1 aligns across 7 bases. V was clipped by 7 bases and J by 3 bases; unmatched bases: 9. Per germline, CDR1 MDHEN and CDR2 SYDVKM. The CDR3 runs 15 residues. In nucleotides, the CDR3 is TGTGCCAGCACCTTCAGGGGGTATGGTGGAAACACCATATATTTT. Its translation is CASTFRGYGGNTIYF.

The V call is TRBV5-1, the J call TRBJ2-7; perhaps TRBD2 as D (6 bases). The V gene lost 1 base and the J gene lost 1 base, with 15 bases spanning the gap. This CDR3 has 16 residues. CDR1 and CDR2 from the germline V gene are SGHRS and YFSETQ. CDR3 amino acids: CASSLQGGTRSYEQYF. DNA of the CDR3: TGCGCCAGCAGCTTGCAGGGAGGCACCAGGTCCTACGAGCAGTACTTC. Using reference TRBV5-1 and TRBJ2-7 for the parts outside the CDR3, the full variable domain is KAGVTQTPRYLIKTRGQQVTLSCSPISGHRSVSWYQQTPGQGLQFLFEYFSETQRNKGNFPGRFSGRQFSNSRSEMNVSTLELGDSALYLCASSLQGGTRSYEQYFGPGTRLTVT.

The genes are TRBV6-1 and TRBJ2-5; the match to TRBD2 covers 9 bases. V lost 4 bases, J lost 0 bases, and 6 bases stayed unmatched. Germline CDR1 is MNHNS and CDR2 is SASEGT. The CDR3 is 16 residues long. CDR3 sequence: CASSVSGSRYQETQYF. The CDR3 DNA follows: TGTGCCAGCAGTGTTAGCGGGAGCCGGTACCAAGAGACCCAGTACTTC.

This chain connects TRBV5-1 to TRBJ2-7, with 7 nucleotides matching TRBD1. The ends lost 0 bases at V and 4 bases at J; junction bases unmatched: 7. Germline V gives CDR1 SGHRS, CDR2 YFSETQ. This CDR3 spans 15 amino acids. CDR3 residues: CASSLVLRGSYEQYF. CDR3 nucleotide sequence: TGCGCCAGCAGCTTGGTTCTCAGGGGGTCATACGAGCAGTACTTC.

The V gene is TRBV7-2, the J gene TRBJ2-7; a possible D gene is TRBD1 (6 bases). Per germline, CDR1 SGHTA and CDR2 FQGNSA. The CDR3 is made up of 12 amino acids. V was cut by 4 bases and J by 6 bases, with 10 bases left in between. The CDR3 nucleotides read TGTGCCAGCAGCTCCTACAGGGCCGAGCAGTACTTC. It yields the protein CASSSYRAEQYF.

The chain links TRBV7-9 to TRBJ2-2, with D unresolved. This CDR3 spans 15 amino acids. CDR1 and CDR2 from the germline V gene are SEHNR and FQNEAQ (reference sequence). The V end lost 1 base, the J end lost 3 bases, and 9 bases lay between the germline ends. CDR3 in DNA: TGTGCCAGCAGCTTAGGGGCTCACGACACCGGGGAGCTGTTTTTT. As protein: CASSLGAHDTGELFF.

The chain links TRBV7-7 to TRBJ2-3; 7 bases line up with TRBD2. The V gene end was trimmed by 5 bases and the J gene end by 3 bases; junction bases not matched to a gene: 8. Germline V CDR1 and CDR2: SSHAT, FNYEAQ (reference sequence). The CDR3 is 15 residues long. CDR3 sequence reads: CASSASGGRTDTQYF. In nucleotides, the CDR3 is TGTGCCAGCAGCGCCTCGGGGGGTCGGACAGATACGCAGTATTTT.

This chain connects TRBV29-1 to TRBJ2-1; 7 bases map to TRBD2. The CDR3 totals 14 residues. The trim removed 7 bases at V and 4 bases at J, leaving 10 bases unmatched. Germline V lookup: CDR1 SQVTM, CDR2 ANQGSEA. This chain's CDR3 is CSGVAGPTYNEQFF. DNA for the CDR3: TGCAGCGGGGTAGCGGGTCCGACATACAATGAGCAGTTCTTC.

V usage is TRBV5-4 and J usage is TRBJ2-1; 12 bases map to TRBD2. The trim removed 4 bases at V and 6 bases at J, leaving 2 bases unmatched. The CDR3 extends over 14 amino acids. The germline CDR1 and CDR2 sequences are SGHNT and YYREEE (reference sequence). CDR3: CASSPSGGVNEQFF. CDR3 nucleotide sequence: TGTGCCAGCAGCCCTAGCGGGGGGGTCAATGAGCAGTTCTTC.

The CDR3 bases are TGTGCCAGCCATACTGTCCGGCGGGCTAACTATGGCTACACCTTC. It encodes CASHTVRRANYGYTF. The genes are TRBV2 and TRBJ1-2; D ambiguous. The V and J ends lost 8 bases and 0 bases respectively, with 16 bases between them. CDR3 length: 15 amino acids. CDR1 and CDR2 from the germline V gene are SNHLY and FYNNEI.

V is TRBV5-1 and J is TRBJ1-4; possibly TRBD1 for D (5 bases). Germline loops: CDR1 SGHRS, CDR2 YFSETQ. V was pared by 2 bases and J by 5 bases, with 16 bases between. CDR3 size: 16 residues. The CDR3, as DNA: TGCGCCAGCAGCTTACTCTCCTCGGGGGGGAATGAAAAACTGTTTTTT. This translates into CASSLLSSGGNEKLFF.

V usage is TRBV29-1 and J usage is TRBJ1-2; D is perhaps TRBD1 (5 bases). The CDR3 has 13 residues. Trimming removed 0 bases at V and 5 bases at J, with 10 bases between. Germline V gene lookup returns CDR1 SQVTM and CDR2 ANQGSEA. CDR3 region: CSVEDRAGYGYTF. CDR3 coding DNA: TGCAGCGTTGAAGATCGCGCAGGGTATGGCTACACCTTC. The whole variable domain, filled in from reference TRBV29-1 and TRBJ1-2, reads SAVISQKPSRDICQRGTSLTIQCQVDSQVTMMFWYRQQPGQSLTLIATANQGSEATYESGFVIDKFPISRPNLTFSTLTVSNMSPEDSSIYLCSVEDRAGYGYTFGSGTRLTVV.

CDR3 in amino acids: CASSQGQGEVNGYTF. The CDR3 bases are TGCGCCAGCAGCCAAGGACAGGGTGAGGTAAATGGCTACACCTTC. The chain links TRBV4-1 to TRBJ1-2; 7 bases line up with TRBD1. The germline gives CDR1 MGHRA, CDR2 YSYEKL. This CDR3 has 15 residues. V trimming: 1 base; J trimming: 6 bases; junction bases outside the gene matches: 8.

The J gene is TRBJ1-1, the V gene TRBV5-1; 10 bases match TRBD1. The CDR3 has 17 amino acids. CDR1 is SGHRS, CDR2 YFSETQ, per germline. V lost 3 bases to trimming and J lost 4 bases; unmatched junction nucleotides: 12. The CDR3 loop is CASSWGTGARGGTEAFF. The DNA of the CDR3 is TGCGCCAGCAGCTGGGGGACAGGGGCCCGCGGGGGCACTGAAGCTTTCTTT. The variable domain in full, completed from reference TRBV5-1 and TRBJ1-1, reads KAGVTQTPRYLIKTRGQQVTLSCSPISGHRSVSWYQQTPGQGLQFLFEYFSETQRNKGNFPGRFSGRQFSNSRSEMNVSTLELGDSALYLCASSWGTGARGGTEAFFGQGTRLTVV.

The CDR3 spells CASSYSTPNYGYTF. The CDR3 DNA follows: TGTGCCAGCAGTTACTCGACTCCCAACTATGGCTACACCTTC. The rearrangement links TRBV6-6 to TRBJ1-2; D remains ambiguous. The CDR3 length is 14 residues. V dropped 0 bases and J dropped 2 bases, with 7 bases sitting between them. Germline V CDR1 and CDR2: MNHNY, SVGAGI (reference sequence).

This rearrangement joins TRBV5-1 to TRBJ2-7, with 9 bases aligning to TRBD1. Looked up from germline, CDR1 is SGHRS and CDR2 is YFSETQ. The CDR3 covers 14 residues. The junction had 10 bases not matched to a gene; V was cut back by 6 bases and J by 6 bases. This CDR3 is CASTTGGSRGEQYF. In nucleotides, the CDR3 is TGCGCCAGCACCACAGGGGGCAGCCGGGGCGAGCAGTACTTC. The full variable domain, completed using reference TRBV5-1 and TRBJ2-7, is KAGVTQTPRYLIKTRGQQVTLSCSPISGHRSVSWYQQTPGQGLQFLFEYFSETQRNKGNFPGRFSGRQFSNSRSEMNVSTLELGDSALYLCASTTGGSRGEQYFGPGTRLTVT.

On this clone: One end of the junction is discordant with germline, which a read error may explain. The J gene is TRBJ2-5, the V gene TRBV5-6; the match to TRBD1 covers 7 bases. CDR3 length: 17 amino acids. Germline V CDR1 and CDR2: SGHDT, YYEEEE. In nucleotides, the CDR3 is TGTGCCAGCAGCTTGGGACGCGCCAGGGGGTACCAAGAGAACCAGTACTTC. Encoded protein: CASSLGRARGYQENQYF.

The chain links TRBV6-5 to TRBJ1-2; the match to TRBD1 covers 7 bases. CDR3 length: 15 residues. Trimming removed 6 bases from V and 0 bases from J; junction bases left unmatched: 7. Germline CDR1 is MNHEY and CDR2 is SVGAGI. DNA of the CDR3: TGTGCCAGCAGACGCTACAGGGGCACTAACTATGGCTACACCTTC. Protein: CASRRYRGTNYGYTF.